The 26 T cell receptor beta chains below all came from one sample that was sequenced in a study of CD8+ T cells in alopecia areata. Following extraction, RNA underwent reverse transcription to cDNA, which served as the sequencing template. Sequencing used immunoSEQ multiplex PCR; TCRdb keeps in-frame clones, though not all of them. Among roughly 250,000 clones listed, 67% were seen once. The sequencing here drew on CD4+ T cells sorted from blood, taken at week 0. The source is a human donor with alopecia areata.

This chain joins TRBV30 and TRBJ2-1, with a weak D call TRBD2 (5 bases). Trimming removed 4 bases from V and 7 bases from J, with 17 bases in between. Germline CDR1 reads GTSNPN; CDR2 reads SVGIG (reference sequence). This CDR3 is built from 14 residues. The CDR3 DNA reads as TGTGCCTGGACGGGCAGAGGATGGACTAATGAGCAGTTCTTC. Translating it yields CAWTGRGWTNEQFF.

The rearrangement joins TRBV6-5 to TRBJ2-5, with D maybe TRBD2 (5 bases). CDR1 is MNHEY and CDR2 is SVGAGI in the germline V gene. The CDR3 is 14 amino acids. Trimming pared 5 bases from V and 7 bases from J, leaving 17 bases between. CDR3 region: CASSEVDGVGTQYF. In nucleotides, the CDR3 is TGTGCCAGCAGTGAAGTAGACGGGGTTGGGACCCAGTACTTC.

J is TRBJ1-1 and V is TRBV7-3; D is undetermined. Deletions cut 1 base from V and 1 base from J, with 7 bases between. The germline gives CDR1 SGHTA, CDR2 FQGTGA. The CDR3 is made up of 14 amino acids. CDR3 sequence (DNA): TGTGCCAGCAGCTTAAATCCCGGGAACACTGAAGCTTTCTTT. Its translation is CASSLNPGNTEAFF. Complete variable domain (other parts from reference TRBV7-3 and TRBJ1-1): GAGVSQTPSNKVTEKGKYVELRCDPISGHTALYWYRQSLGQGPEFLIYFQGTGAADDSGLPNDRFFAVRPEGSVSTLKIQRTERGDSAVYLCASSLNPGNTEAFFGQGTRLTVV.

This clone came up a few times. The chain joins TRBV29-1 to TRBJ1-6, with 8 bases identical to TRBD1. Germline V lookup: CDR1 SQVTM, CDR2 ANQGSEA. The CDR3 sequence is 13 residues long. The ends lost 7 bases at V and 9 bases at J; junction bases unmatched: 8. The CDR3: CSAGQGGGSPLHF. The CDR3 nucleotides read TGCAGCGCCGGACAGGGAGGTGGTTCACCCCTCCACTTT.

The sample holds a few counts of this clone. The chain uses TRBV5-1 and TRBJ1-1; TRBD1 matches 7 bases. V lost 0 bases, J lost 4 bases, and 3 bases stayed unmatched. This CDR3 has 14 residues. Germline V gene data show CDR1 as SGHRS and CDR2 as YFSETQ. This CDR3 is CASSLDRGGTEAFF. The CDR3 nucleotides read TGCGCCAGCAGCTTGGACAGGGGCGGCACTGAAGCTTTCTTT.

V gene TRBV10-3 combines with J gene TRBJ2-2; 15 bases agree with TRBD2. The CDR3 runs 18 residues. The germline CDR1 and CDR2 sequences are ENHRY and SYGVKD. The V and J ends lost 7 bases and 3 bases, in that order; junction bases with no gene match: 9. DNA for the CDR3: TGTGCCATCACTCCCGGACTAGCGGGGGGGCGGGACACCGGGGAGCTGTTTTTT. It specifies CAITPGLAGGRDTGELFF.

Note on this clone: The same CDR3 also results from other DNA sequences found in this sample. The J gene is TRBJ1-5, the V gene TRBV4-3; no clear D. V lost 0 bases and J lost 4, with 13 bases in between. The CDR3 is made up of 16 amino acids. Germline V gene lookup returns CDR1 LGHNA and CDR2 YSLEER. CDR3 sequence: CASSQDLRRVNQPQHF. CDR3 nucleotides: TGCGCCAGCAGCCAAGATCTACGAAGGGTAAATCAGCCCCAGCATTTT.

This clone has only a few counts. The CDR3 reads CASSLDRIAYEQYF. The CDR3 coding sequence is TGTGCCAGCAGCTTGGATAGGATAGCCTACGAGCAGTACTTC. The chain carries TRBV5-6 and TRBJ2-7; no clear D gene. Germline V gives CDR1 SGHDT, CDR2 YYEEEE. The CDR3 is 14 amino acids. V was shortened by 0 bases and J by 2 bases, with 9 bases between the two germline ends.

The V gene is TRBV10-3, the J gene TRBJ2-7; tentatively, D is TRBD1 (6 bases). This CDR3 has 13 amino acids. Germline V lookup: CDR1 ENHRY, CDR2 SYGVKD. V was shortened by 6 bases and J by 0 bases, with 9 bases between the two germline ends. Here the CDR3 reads CAISDRPSYEQYF. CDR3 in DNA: TGTGCCATCAGCGACAGGCCCTCCTACGAGCAGTACTTC.

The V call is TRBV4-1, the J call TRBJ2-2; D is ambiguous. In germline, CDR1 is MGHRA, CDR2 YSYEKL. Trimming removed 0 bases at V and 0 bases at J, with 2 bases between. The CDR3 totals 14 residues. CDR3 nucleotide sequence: TGCGCCAGCAGCCAAGATCCGAACACCGGGGAGCTGTTTTTT. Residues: CASSQDPNTGELFF.

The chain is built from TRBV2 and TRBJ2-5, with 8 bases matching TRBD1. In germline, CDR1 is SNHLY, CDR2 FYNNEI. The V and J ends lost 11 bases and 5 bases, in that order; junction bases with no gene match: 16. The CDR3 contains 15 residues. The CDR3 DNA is TGTGCCGACGCAATTCGGACAGGGATGTTCGAGACCCAGTACTTC. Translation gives CADAIRTGMFETQYF.

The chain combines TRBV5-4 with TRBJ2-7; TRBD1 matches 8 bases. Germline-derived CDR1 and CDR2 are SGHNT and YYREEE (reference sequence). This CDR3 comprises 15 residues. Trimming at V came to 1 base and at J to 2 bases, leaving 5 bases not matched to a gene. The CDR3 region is CASSLWDRTPYEQYF. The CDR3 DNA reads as TGTGCCAGCAGCTTGTGGGACAGGACCCCCTACGAGCAGTACTTC.

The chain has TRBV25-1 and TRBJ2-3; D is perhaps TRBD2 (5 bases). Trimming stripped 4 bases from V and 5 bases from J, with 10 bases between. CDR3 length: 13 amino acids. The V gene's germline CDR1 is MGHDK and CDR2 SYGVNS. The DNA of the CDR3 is TGTGCCAGCAGTGCACGGGGTCGAGATACGCAGTATTTT. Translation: CASSARGRDTQYF.

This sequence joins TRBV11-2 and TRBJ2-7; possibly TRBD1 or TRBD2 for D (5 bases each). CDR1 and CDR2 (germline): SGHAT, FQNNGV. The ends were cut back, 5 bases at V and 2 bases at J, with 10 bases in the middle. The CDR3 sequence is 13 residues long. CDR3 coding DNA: TGTGCCAGCAGCCCCCGGGGACCCTACGAGCAGTACTTC. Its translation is CASSPRGPYEQYF. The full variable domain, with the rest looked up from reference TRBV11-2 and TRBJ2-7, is EAGVAQSPRYKIIEKRQSVAFWCNPISGHATLYWYQQILGQGPKLLIQFQNNGVVDDSQLPKDRFSAERLKGVDSTLKIQPAKLEDSAVYLCASSPRGPYEQYFGPGTRLTVT.

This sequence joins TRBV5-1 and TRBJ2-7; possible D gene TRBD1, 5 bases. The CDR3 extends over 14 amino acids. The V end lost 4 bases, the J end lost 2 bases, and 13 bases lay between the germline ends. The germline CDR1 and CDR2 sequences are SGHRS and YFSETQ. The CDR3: CASSPMTVTYEQYF. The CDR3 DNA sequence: TGCGCCAGCAGCCCAATGACAGTAACCTACGAGCAGTACTTC.

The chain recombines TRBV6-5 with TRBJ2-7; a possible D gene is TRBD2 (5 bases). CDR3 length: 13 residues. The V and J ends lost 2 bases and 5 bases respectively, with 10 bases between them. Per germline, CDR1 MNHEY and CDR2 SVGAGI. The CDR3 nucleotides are TGTGCCAGCAGTTACCGAGGGTTTAACGAGCAGTACTTC. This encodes CASSYRGFNEQYF.

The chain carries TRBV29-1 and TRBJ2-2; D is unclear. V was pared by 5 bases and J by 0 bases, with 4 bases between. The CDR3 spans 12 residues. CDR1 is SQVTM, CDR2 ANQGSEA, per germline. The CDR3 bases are TGCAGCGTTAGGGCGAACACCGGGGAGCTGTTTTTT. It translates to CSVRANTGELFF.

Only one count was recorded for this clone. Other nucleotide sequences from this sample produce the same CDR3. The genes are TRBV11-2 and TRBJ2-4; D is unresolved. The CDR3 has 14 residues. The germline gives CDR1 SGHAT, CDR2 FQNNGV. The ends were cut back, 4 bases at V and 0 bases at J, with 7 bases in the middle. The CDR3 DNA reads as TGTGCCAGCAGCTCCCGTCTAGCCAAAAACATTCAGTACTTC. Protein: CASSSRLAKNIQYF.

CDR3 sequence: CSAVGWAMNEQFF. CDR3 nucleotides: TGCAGCGCCGTAGGGTGGGCCATGAATGAGCAGTTCTTC. V is TRBV29-1 and J is TRBJ2-1, with D unresolved. CDR3 length: 13 amino acids. The V gene's germline CDR1 is SQVTM and CDR2 ANQGSEA. Trimming shortened V by 7 bases and J by 7 bases, and 17 bases separated the two germline ends.

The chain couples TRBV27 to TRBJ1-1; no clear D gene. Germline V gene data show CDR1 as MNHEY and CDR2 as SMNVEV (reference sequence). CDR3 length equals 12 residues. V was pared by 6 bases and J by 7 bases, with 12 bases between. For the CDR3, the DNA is TGTGCCAGCAGCTCCCTTTTCAATGAAGCTTTCTTT. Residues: CASSSLFNEAFF.

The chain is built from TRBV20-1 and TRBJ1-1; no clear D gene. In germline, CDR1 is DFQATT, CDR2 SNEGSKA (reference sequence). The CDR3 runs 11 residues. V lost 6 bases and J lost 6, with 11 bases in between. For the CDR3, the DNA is TGCAGTGCCACTTCATTAGCTGAAGCTTTCTTT. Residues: CSATSLAEAFF.

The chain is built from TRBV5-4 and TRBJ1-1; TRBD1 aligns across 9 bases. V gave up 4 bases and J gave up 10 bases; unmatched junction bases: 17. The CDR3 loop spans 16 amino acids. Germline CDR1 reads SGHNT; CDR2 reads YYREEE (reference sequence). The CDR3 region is CASSRDRAGRGFAAFF. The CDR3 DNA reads TGTGCCAGCAGCCGGGACAGGGCGGGGAGGGGATTTGCAGCTTTCTTT.

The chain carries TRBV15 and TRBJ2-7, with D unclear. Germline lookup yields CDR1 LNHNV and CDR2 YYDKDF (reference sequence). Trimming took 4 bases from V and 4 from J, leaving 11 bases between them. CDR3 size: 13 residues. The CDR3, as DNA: TGTGCCACCAGCACCCAGAGCAGGTACGAGCAGTACTTC. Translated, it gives CATSTQSRYEQYF.

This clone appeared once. CDR3 residues: CASSRGYNEQFF. CDR3 DNA sequence: TGTGCCAGCAGTCGGGGATACAATGAGCAGTTCTTC. This rearrangement joins TRBV5-6 to TRBJ2-1; possibly TRBD2 for D (5 bases). Trimming stripped 5 bases from V and 4 bases from J, with 7 bases between. CDR3 size: 12 residues. The germline V gene has CDR1 SGHDT and CDR2 YYEEEE. Based on the CDR3 plus reference TRBV5-6 and TRBJ2-1, the full variable domain is DAGVTQSPTHLIKTRGQQVTLRCSPKSGHDTVSWYQQALGQGPQFIFQYYEEEERQRGNFPDRFSGHQFPNYSSELNVNALLLGDSALYLCASSRGYNEQFFGPGTRLTVL.

As DNA, the CDR3 is TGTGCCTGGAAGGGGGACAGGGGTTTTTCACCCCTCCACTTT. Translation gives CAWKGDRGFSPLHF. This rearrangement joins TRBV30 to TRBJ1-6; 10 positions agree with TRBD1. Per germline, CDR1 GTSNPN and CDR2 SVGIG (reference sequence). Losses at the gene ends were 4 bases for V and 9 bases for J; bases not matched to a gene: 6. CDR3 length equals 14 residues.

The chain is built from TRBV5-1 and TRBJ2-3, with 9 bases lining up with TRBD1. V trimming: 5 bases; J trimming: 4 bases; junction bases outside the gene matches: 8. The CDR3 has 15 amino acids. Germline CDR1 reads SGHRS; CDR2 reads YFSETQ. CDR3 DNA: TGCGCCAGCAGACCTGGACAGGGGTCAGCAGATACGCAGTATTTT. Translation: CASRPGQGSADTQYF.